Listed below are T cell receptor beta chains from one sample, sequenced in a study of T cell changes during pregnancy in multiple sclerosis. Profiled with immunoSEQ multiplex PCR; TCRdb holds only in-frame clones, not every one. The sample records approximately 100,000 clones, 90% to 95% being singletons. The source was peripheral blood, collected before pregnancy. These receptor sequences come from a female donor with multiple sclerosis, enrolled in a pregnancy study. Both conserved end residues are part of each CDR3. D genes are given only for firm matches. Expanded clones get a size class; other rows say once, few or many, or leave the size out.

length: 16; size: -; V: TRBV28; J: TRBJ1-2; D: -; DNA: TGTGCCAGCAGTCCGCAATTACAGGGTGGGTTAGACGGCTACACCTTC; CDR3: CASSPQLQGGLDGYTF
length: 15; size: -; V: TRBV6-5; J: TRBJ2-2; D: -; DNA: TGTGCCAGCAGTCGACTTACCACGAACACCGGGGAGCTGTTTTTT; CDR3: CASSRLTTNTGELFF
length: 17; size: -; V: TRBV6-1; J: TRBJ2-6; D: -; DNA: TGTGCCAGCAGTGAAGCGGGCACTTACTCTGGGGCCAACGTCCTGACTTTC; CDR3: CASSEAGTYSGANVLTF
length: 14; size: -; V: TRBV29-1; J: TRBJ2-1; D: TRBD2; DNA: TGCAGCGTTGAGAGGATAGCGGGAGGAGGTCCGCAGTTCTTC; CDR3: CSVERIAGGGPQFF
length: 13; size: once; V: TRBV6-1; J: TRBJ1-2; D: -; DNA: TGTGCCAGCAGTGATGGAAAGGGGGACGGCTACACCTTC; CDR3: CASSDGKGDGYTF
length: 18; size: -; V: TRBV29-1; J: TRBJ2-1; D: TRBD2; DNA: TGCAGCGTTGAAGATCTCGAGAGTAGCGGGAGCTCCTACAATGAGCAGTTCTTC; CDR3: CSVEDLESSGSSYNEQFF
length: 14; size: -; V: TRBV27; J: TRBJ2-6; D: -; DNA: TGTGCCAGCAGTGGGGCGTCTGGGGCCAACGTCCTGACTTTC; CDR3: CASSGASGANVLTF
length: 15; size: -; V: TRBV18; J: TRBJ1-1; D: -; DNA: TGTGCCAGCTCACCCCTCCAGGCAGCGAACACTGAAGCTTTCTTT; CDR3: CASSPLQAANTEAFF
length: 15; size: once; V: TRBV19; J: TRBJ2-7; D: -; DNA: TGTGCCAGTAGTATGGGGAGTGGACCTACCTACGAGCAGTACTTC; CDR3: CASSMGSGPTYEQYF
length: 14; size: -; V: TRBV27; J: TRBJ2-7; D: TRBD1; DNA: TGTGCCAGCAGTTTCATCGGGACAGGATACGAGCAGTACTTC; CDR3: CASSFIGTGYEQYF
length: 15; size: -; V: TRBV7-6; J: TRBJ2-1; D: -; DNA: TGTGCCAGCAGCTTGGAGGCCGGGGGACCCAGGGAGCAGTTCTTC; CDR3: CASSLEAGGPREQFF
length: 12; size: -; V: TRBV7-9; J: TRBJ2-5; D: TRBD1; DNA: TGTGCCAGTGACAGGGGAGGAGAGACCCAGTACTTC; CDR3: CASDRGGETQYF
length: 13; size: once; V: TRBV4-3; J: TRBJ2-7; D: -; DNA: TGCGCCAGCAGCCTGGGACTCAACTACGAGCAGTACTTC; CDR3: CASSLGLNYEQYF
length: 19; size: -; V: TRBV15; J: TRBJ1-1; D: TRBD1; DNA: TGTGCCACCAGCGGAATGAAAATCCACGACAGGGAATTGAACACTGAAGCTTTCTTT; CDR3: CATSGMKIHDRELNTEAFF
length: 15; size: -; V: TRBV7-8; J: TRBJ1-4; D: TRBD1; DNA: TGTGCCAGCAGCAGGAACAGGGGCAGTAATGAAAAACTGTTTTTT; CDR3: CASSRNRGSNEKLFF
length: 14; size: -; V: TRBV2; J: TRBJ2-3; D: -; DNA: TGTGCCAGCAGCGATAGCGGAAACACAGATACGCAGTATTTT; CDR3: CASSDSGNTDTQYF
length: 15; size: -; V: TRBV28; J: TRBJ2-7; D: TRBD2; DNA: TGTGCCAGCAGCAGTCCAGCGGGAGTTGTCTACGAGCAGTACTTC; CDR3: CASSSPAGVVYEQYF